The 9 T cell receptor beta chains presented below share a single source sample, sequenced in a study of control samples from healthy donors and cancer patients. The protocol was immunoSEQ multiplex PCR, while the TCRdb copy is restricted to in-frame clones and leaves out a portion. The sample yields 170,000 or so clones, more than 90% seen once. Source material: blood. Receptor source: a woman aged 40 to 50 in good health.

In DNA, the CDR3 is TGTGCCAGTAGTATCAACCGGGACAGGGGGAATGAGCAGTTCTTC. It encodes CASSINRDRGNEQFF. V usage is TRBV19 and J usage is TRBJ2-1, with TRBD1 identical over 11 bases. Germline CDR1 and CDR2: LNHDA and SQIVND (reference sequence). Losses at the gene ends were 3 bases for V and 7 bases for J; bases not matched to a gene: 5. CDR3 length: 15 amino acids.

The chain couples TRBV11-2 to TRBJ2-7, with a possible D match to TRBD1 (5 bases). Trimming left V 5 bases short and J 6 bases short, with 20 bases between. Germline CDR1 reads SGHAT; CDR2 reads FQNNGV. The CDR3 consists of 15 residues. CDR3: CASSPNPGPQGEQYF. CDR3 sequence (DNA): TGTGCCAGCAGCCCCAACCCTGGGCCCCAGGGCGAGCAGTACTTC.

The chain links TRBV3-1 (or the pseudogene TRBV3-2) to TRBJ1-5; TRBD1 matches 8 bases. This CDR3 is built from 19 residues. Germline CDR1 LGHDT, CDR2 YNNKEL (reference sequence). The V segment lost 4 bases and the J segment 0 bases; nucleotides outside the gene matches: 14. CDR3 coding DNA: TGTGCCAGCAGCCTCCTACCGGGACAGGATTCTTATAGCAATCAGCCCCAGCATTTT. Amino acids: CASSLLPGQDSYSNQPQHF.

The V and J genes are TRBV5-1 and TRBJ1-5; no definite D call. The germline CDR1 and CDR2 sequences are SGHRS and YFSETQ. V lost 4 bases and J lost 1, with 6 bases in between. The CDR3 has 13 amino acids. CDR3 sequence reads: CASSRGSNQPQHF. The DNA for the CDR3 is TGCGCCAGCAGCCGAGGGAGCAATCAGCCCCAGCATTTT.

The rearrangement uses TRBV28 and TRBJ2-1; tentatively, D is TRBD2 (5 bases). The germline CDR1 and CDR2 sequences are MDHEN and SYDVKM. The CDR3 spans 13 residues. V was shortened by 6 bases and J by 7 bases, with 13 bases between the two germline ends. CDR3 sequence: CASRSGSRNEQFF. The CDR3 nucleotides read TGTGCCAGCAGGTCGGGGAGCAGGAATGAGCAGTTCTTC.

The chain carries TRBV4-2 and TRBJ2-7, with 12 nucleotides matching TRBD2. Germline assignment: CDR1 LGHNA and CDR2 YNFKEQ. The CDR3 has 15 amino acids. V shed 7 bases and J 2 bases; nucleotides not matched to a gene: 6. Here the CDR3 reads CASTLGLAGTYEQYF. For the CDR3, the DNA is TGTGCCAGCACCCTCGGACTAGCGGGGACCTACGAGCAGTACTTC.

V is TRBV6-5 and J is TRBJ1-4; no reliable D call. Trimming stripped 7 bases from V and 0 bases from J, with 12 bases between. This CDR3 spans 15 amino acids. Germline V CDR1 and CDR2: MNHEY, SVGAGI. This CDR3 reads CASTLNFATNEKLFF. The CDR3 DNA is TGTGCCAGCACCCTGAACTTTGCAACTAATGAAAAACTGTTTTTT.

V gene TRBV24-1 combines with J gene TRBJ2-3, with 10 positions matching TRBD1. Germline trimming cut 2 bases from V and 0 bases from J; bases unmatched to any gene: 4. CDR3 size: 17 residues. Germline V lookup: CDR1 KGHDR, CDR2 SFDVKD. CDR3 bases: TGTGCCACCAGTGATTCGACAGGGGGCTACAGCACAGATACGCAGTATTTT. Protein product: CATSDSTGGYSTDTQYF.

This chain uses TRBV19 with TRBJ2-2; D might be TRBD1 or TRBD2, each matching 5 bases. The CDR3 runs 15 residues. In germline, CDR1 is LNHDA, CDR2 SQIVND (reference sequence). The ends were cut back, 4 bases at V and 6 bases at J, with 15 bases in the middle. The CDR3 DNA reads TGTGCCAGTAGTACGGCGAGGGGTCTCGCCGGGGAGCTGTTTTTT. Translating it yields CASSTARGLAGELFF. Full variable domain (outside the CDR3, taken from reference TRBV19 and TRBJ2-2): DGGITQSPKYLFRKEGQNVTLSCEQNLNHDAMYWYRQDPGQGLRLIYYSQIVNDFQKGDIAEGYSVSREKKESFPLTVTSAQKNPTAFYLCASSTARGLAGELFFGEGSRLTVL.